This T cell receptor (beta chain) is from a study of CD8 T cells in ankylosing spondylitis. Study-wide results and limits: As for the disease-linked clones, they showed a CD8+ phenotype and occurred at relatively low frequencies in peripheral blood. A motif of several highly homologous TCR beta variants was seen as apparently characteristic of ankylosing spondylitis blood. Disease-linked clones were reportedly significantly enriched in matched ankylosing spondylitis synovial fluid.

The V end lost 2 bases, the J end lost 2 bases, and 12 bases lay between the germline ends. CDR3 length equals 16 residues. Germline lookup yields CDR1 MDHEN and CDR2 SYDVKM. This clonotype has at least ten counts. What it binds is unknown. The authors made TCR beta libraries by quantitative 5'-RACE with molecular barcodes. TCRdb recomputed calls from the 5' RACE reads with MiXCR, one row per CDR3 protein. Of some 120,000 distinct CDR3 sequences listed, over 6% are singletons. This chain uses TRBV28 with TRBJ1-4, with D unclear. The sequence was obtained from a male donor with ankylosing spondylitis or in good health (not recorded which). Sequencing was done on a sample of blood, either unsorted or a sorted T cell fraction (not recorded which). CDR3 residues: CASSLGGVPTNEKLFF. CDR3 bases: TGTGCCAGCAGTTTAGGAGGCGTTCCCACTAATGAAAAACTGTTTTTT.